The 10 T cell receptor beta chains presented below share a single source sample, sequenced in a study of human CD8 memory T cell subsets. UMI-labeled 5' RACE generated the TCR beta libraries. TCRdb re-analyzed the 5' RACE reads; it lists each CDR3 protein once, without DNA. This listing includes about 6,500 distinct CDR3 sequences. Sequenced: CD8+ stem-like memory T cells (TSCM and TCM) sorted from PBMCs. The subset: stem-like memory CD8 T cells (TSTEM), CCR7+ PD-1- TIGIT-. These receptors all stem from a human donor in good health.

This chain links TRBV20-1 with TRBJ2-6. The CDR3 loop spans 17 amino acids. Germline V gives CDR1 DFQATT, CDR2 SNEGSKA (reference sequence). The CDR3 spells CSARGTDSTSGANVLTF.

The chain links TRBV28 to TRBJ1-2. The CDR3 spans 13 residues. The germline V gene has CDR1 MDHEN and CDR2 SYDVKM. CDR3: CASNRLNPYGYTF.

The V call is TRBV28, the J call TRBJ2-4; TCRdb's D gene call, TRBD1, goes unchecked for lack of DNA. The germline gives CDR1 MDHEN, CDR2 SYDVKM. This CDR3 comprises 16 residues. CDR3 residues: CASSSPGQGIQNIQYF.

The rearrangement links TRBV29-1 to TRBJ2-2; TCRdb indicates TRBD2, and absent DNA this call remains unverified. This CDR3 comprises 15 residues. Germline CDR1 is SQVTM and CDR2 is ANQGSEA. The CDR3 here is CSVGRDYVNTGELFF.

V and J are TRBV5-4 and TRBJ1-2; TCRdb reports TRBD1, a call that lacks DNA to check it against. This CDR3 contains 15 residues. From germline, CDR1 is SGHNT and CDR2 YYREEE (reference sequence). CDR3 protein: CASSLHGQGIFGYTF.

The chain employs TRBV11-2 and TRBJ2-3; the D gene TCRdb calls, TRBD1, cannot be checked with no DNA. The CDR3 is 15 amino acids. Germline V gene sequence: CDR1 SGHAT, CDR2 FQNNGV. CDR3 sequence: CASSFGTGFFDTQYF.

In terms of frequency, this clonotype is medium-sized. The V call is TRBV29-1, the J call TRBJ2-1; TCRdb gives TRBD2 as the D gene, but with no DNA this cannot be confirmed. CDR3 size: 16 residues. Germline CDR1 SQVTM, CDR2 ANQGSEA. The CDR3 loop is CSISSGSPSSYNEQFF.

This rearrangement joins TRBV13 to TRBJ2-3; absent DNA, TCRdb's TRBD1 call cannot be checked. CDR3 size: 13 residues. CDR1 PRHDT and CDR2 FYEKMQ come from the germline V gene (reference sequence). CDR3 in amino acids: CASSLDGGDTQYF.

This sequence joins TRBV20-1 and TRBJ2-7; with no DNA, the TCRdb D assignment of TRBD2 cannot be verified. Germline V gives CDR1 DFQATT, CDR2 SNEGSKA (reference sequence). The CDR3 has 15 amino acids. The CDR3 region is CSARDRALNSYEQYF.

In terms of frequency, this clonotype is medium-sized. The rearrangement joins TRBV3-1 to TRBJ1-5; TCRdb's D gene call, TRBD1, goes unchecked for lack of DNA. The CDR3 totals 15 residues. Germline values: CDR1 LGHDT, CDR2 YNNKEL (reference sequence). CDR3: CASSQEPGDNQPQHF.